Each of the 28 T cell receptor beta chains below was sequenced from the same sample in a study of regulatory T cells in long-lasting Graves disease. Building the TCR beta libraries relied on iRepertoire HTBI primers, and CDR3 regions underwent Arm-PCR. One entry per CDR3 protein results from TCRdb running MiXCR on the multiplex PCR reads. The sample has 400,000 to 500,000 distinct CDR3 sequences; roughly 23% are singletons. The time point is: persistent/refractory GD, antithyroid drugs over 5 years with positive TRAb. Making the TCR library involved RNA that had been extracted from PBMCs. The sample was peripheral blood mononuclear cells (PBMCs), taken when the disease was refractory, from a patient treated with antithyroid drugs. These receptors were collected from a female donor with Graves disease.

As regards this clonotype: The conserved phenylalanine or tryptophan is not found at the CDR3 terminus, so this likely reflects a read error. The rearrangement uses TRBV9 and TRBJ1-1, with TRBD1 identical over 7 bases. The germline V gene has CDR1 SGDLS and CDR2 YYNGEE. V gave up 4 bases and J gave up 0 bases; unmatched junction bases: 3. This CDR3 region has 14 residues. The CDR3, as DNA: TGTGCCAGCAGCCGGACAGGCTTGAACACTGAAGCTTTCCTT. Its translation: CASSRTGLNTEAFL.

This chain uses TRBV6-4 with TRBJ2-1, with 8 bases lining up with TRBD2. Germline CDR1 reads MRHNA; CDR2 reads SNTAGT. The CDR3 consists of 17 residues. With V trimmed by 5 bases and J by 8 bases, 17 bases remained unmatched. The CDR3 sequence: CASSYDIFGGAWDEQFF. CDR3 sequence (DNA): TGTGCCAGCAGTTACGATATATTCGGGGGGGCCTGGGATGAGCAGTTCTTC.

This clonotype was recorded at least ten times. The chain's CDR3 is CASSLPVGNTEAFF. In nucleotides, the CDR3 is TGCGCCAGCAGCTTGCCTGTGGGGAACACTGAAGCTTTCTTT. The chain has TRBV5-1 and TRBJ1-1; D is uncertain. The CDR3 contains 14 residues. V was shortened by 1 base and J by 1 base, with 8 bases between the two germline ends. Per the germline V gene, CDR1 is SGHRS and CDR2 is YFSETQ.

The chain carries TRBV15 and TRBJ2-4; the D call may be TRBD1 or TRBD2 (5 bases each). V was pared by 0 bases and J by 6 bases, with 18 bases between. In germline, CDR1 is LNHNV, CDR2 YYDKDF (reference sequence). The CDR3 sequence is 17 residues long. The CDR3 DNA sequence: TGTGCCACCAGCAGAGAAGTTACTTCCGGGACGACAAACATTCAGTACTTC. Translated: CATSREVTSGTTNIQYF.

The table lists this clonotype with many counts. The V and J genes are TRBV2 and TRBJ2-4; 13 bases are shared with TRBD2. J lost 0 bases, V lost 6 bases, and 17 bases had no gene match. CDR3 length: 21 residues. Germline V lookup: CDR1 SNHLY, CDR2 FYNNEI. The CDR3, as DNA: TGTGCCAGCAGGGCGGCCCGGACTAGCGGGAGTGGGATACTAGCCAAAAACATTCAGTACTTC. Amino acids: CASRAARTSGSGILAKNIQYF.

Notes on this clonotype: Being one base from a much bigger clone, this may be a read error. The V and J genes are TRBV28 and TRBJ1-2; no firm D call. The CDR3 is made up of 13 amino acids. CDR1 and CDR2 from the germline V gene are MDHEN and SYDVKM. CDR3 sequence (DNA): TGTGCCAGCATCAACCCGAATAACTATGGCTACGCCTTC. Amino acids: CASINPNNYGYAF.

The J gene is TRBJ1-3, the V gene TRBV20-1; D ambiguous. CDR1 and CDR2 from the germline V gene are DFQATT and SNEGSKA (reference sequence). The CDR3 runs to 13 residues. The V gene lost 5 bases and the J gene lost 4 bases, with 12 bases spanning the gap. CDR3 bases: TGCAGTGCTGGCGACCGGGTCGGAAACACCATATATTTT. Translated, it gives CSAGDRVGNTIYF.

There are many counts of this clonotype. The rearrangement uses TRBV7-9 and TRBJ2-7, with D uncertain. The CDR3 runs 11 residues. Germline CDR1 SEHNR, CDR2 FQNEAQ (reference sequence). V was cut by 5 bases and J by 3 bases, with 5 bases left in between. The CDR3 bases are TGTGCCAGCAGCCTCGACTACGAGCAGTACTTC. The encoded protein is CASSLDYEQYF.

The CDR3 region is CASSSGGDVHGYTF. The CDR3 region has the DNA TGTGCCAGCAGCTCTGGGGGGGACGTGCATGGCTACACCTTC. This chain joins TRBV7-3 and TRBJ1-2; a possible D gene is TRBD1 (5 bases). Germline V lookup: CDR1 SGHTA, CDR2 FQGTGA. The CDR3 is 14 residues long. The ends were cut back, 4 bases at V and 6 bases at J, with 15 bases in the middle.

V usage is TRBV5-1 and J usage is TRBJ2-7, with D tentatively TRBD1 (5 bases). V lost 0 bases, J lost 5 bases, and 9 bases lay in between. This CDR3 contains 13 residues. Looked up from germline, CDR1 is SGHRS and CDR2 is YFSETQ. CDR3 in amino acids: CASSLDRINEQYF. For the CDR3, the DNA is TGCGCCAGCAGCTTGGACAGGATCAACGAGCAGTACTTC.

This clonotype was counted a few times. The chain has TRBV30 and TRBJ1-4; no firm D call. The V and J ends lost 2 bases and 10 bases respectively, with 20 bases between them. This CDR3 is built from 15 residues. Germline values: CDR1 GTSNPN, CDR2 SVGIG (reference sequence). The CDR3 DNA follows: TGTGCCTGGAGTTCCAAAGGGAGCCAGCGTGGAAAACTGTTTTTT. Its protein product is CAWSSKGSQRGKLFF.

The CDR3 sequence is CASSTLSGAPTDTQYF. CDR3 nucleotide sequence: TGTGCCAGCAGCACGTTATCAGGGGCCCCCACAGATACGCAGTATTTT. This chain connects TRBV28 to TRBJ2-3; weak D call: TRBD1 (6 bases). Germline values: CDR1 MDHEN, CDR2 SYDVKM. The V end lost 6 bases, the J end lost 2 bases, and 18 bases lay between the germline ends. CDR3 length equals 16 residues. Variable domain in full (rest from reference TRBV28 and TRBJ2-3): DVKVTQSSRYLVKRTGEKVFLECVQDMDHENMFWYRQDPGLGLRLIYFSYDVKMKEKGDIPEGYSVSREKKERFSLILESASTNQTSMYLCASSTLSGAPTDTQYFGPGTRLTVL.

In its sample, this clonotype was seen a few times. The chain couples TRBV5-6 to TRBJ2-7, with D perhaps TRBD2 (5 bases). The CDR3 runs 8 residues. Germline V lookup: CDR1 SGHDT, CDR2 YYEEEE. V lost 10 bases to trimming and J lost 7 bases, with 6 bases between them. CDR3 sequence reads: CAWREQYF. The CDR3 DNA reads as TGTGCCTGGAGGGAGCAGTACTTC.

Concerning this clonotype itself: A much larger clone lies one base from this, so it may be a read error. Without the conserved terminal phenylalanine or tryptophan, this CDR3 likely stems from a read error. The rearrangement joins TRBV10-3 to TRBJ1-2; D remains ambiguous. Germline V gives CDR1 ENHRY, CDR2 SYGVKD. The CDR3 is made up of 14 amino acids. V was trimmed by 0 bases and J by 2 bases, leaving 7 bases between them. Here the CDR3 reads CAISESRRNYGYTL. Written as DNA, the CDR3 is TGTGCCATCAGTGAGTCGCGACGGAACTATGGCTACACCCTC.

The J gene is TRBJ2-7, the V gene TRBV11-3; TRBD2 aligns across 8 bases. The CDR3 is 14 amino acids. V dropped 3 bases and J dropped 7; count of bases not matched to a gene: 8. Germline-derived CDR1 and CDR2 are SGHNT and YENEEA. CDR3 amino acids: CASSFQAGDREQYF. CDR3 sequence (DNA): TGTGCCAGCAGCTTTCAAGCGGGAGACCGGGAGCAGTACTTC.

This clonotype was seen only a few times. The J gene is TRBJ2-7, the V gene TRBV9, with TRBD2 matching 8 bases. The CDR3 has 14 amino acids. CDR1 is SGDLS and CDR2 is YYNGEE in the germline V gene. V trimming: 4 bases; J trimming: 4 bases; junction bases outside the gene matches: 7. The chain's CDR3 is CASSPSGRRYEQYF. CDR3 sequence (DNA): TGTGCCAGCAGCCCCAGCGGGAGAAGGTACGAGCAGTACTTC.

J is TRBJ2-7 and V is TRBV6-1; 7 positions agree with TRBD1. Germline values: CDR1 MNHNS, CDR2 SASEGT. With V trimmed by 8 bases and J by 3 bases, 7 bases remained unmatched. CDR3 length: 13 amino acids. CDR3 protein: CASRTGDLYEQYF. As DNA, the CDR3 is TGTGCCAGCCGTACAGGGGACCTCTACGAGCAGTACTTC.

This rearrangement joins TRBV7-2 to TRBJ1-1; 9 bases are a match to TRBD1. This CDR3 region has 15 residues. Germline V gene lookup returns CDR1 SGHTA and CDR2 FQGNSA. Trimming removed 4 bases from V and 3 bases from J; junction bases left unmatched: 6. DNA for the CDR3: TGTGCCAGCAGCTGGAAACAGGGGGCAGACACTGAAGCTTTCTTT. Translated, it gives CASSWKQGADTEAFF.

This chain joins TRBV4-1 and TRBJ1-4; TRBD1 might be the D (6 bases). Germline lookup yields CDR1 MGHRA and CDR2 YSYEKL. With 2 bases removed from V and 6 bases from J, the gap between germline ends came to 13 bases. The length of the CDR3 is 15 residues. The CDR3 region is CASSQPQGRDEKLFF. In nucleotides, the CDR3 is TGCGCCAGCAGCCAACCTCAGGGGCGGGATGAAAAACTGTTTTTT.

As regards this clonotype: A read error may explain this, as a much larger clone is one base away. The rearrangement uses TRBV11-2 and TRBJ2-7, with a possible D match to TRBD1 (6 bases). In germline, CDR1 is SGHAT, CDR2 FQNNGV. The CDR3 is made up of 15 amino acids. CDR3 loop: CAGSLNRDTSYEQYF. In DNA form, the CDR3 reads TGTGCCGGCAGCTTAAATAGGGACACGTCCTACGAGCAGTACTTC.

The chain combines TRBV5-4 with TRBJ2-2, with 9 positions matching TRBD2. This CDR3 is built from 15 residues. V lost 0 bases, J lost 6 bases, and 3 bases stayed unmatched. Germline CDR1 reads SGHNT; CDR2 reads YYREEE (reference sequence). The CDR3 nucleotides are TGTGCCAGCAGCTTGGCTAGCGGGGCCTCCGGGGAGCTGTTTTTT. It translates to CASSLASGASGELFF.

The chain employs TRBV9 and TRBJ2-3, with 8 bases that match TRBD2. The CDR3 sequence is 16 residues long. The V and J ends lost 0 bases and 2 bases, in that order; junction bases with no gene match: 5. Germline CDR1 reads SGDLS; CDR2 reads YYNGEE. CDR3 region: CASSVAPAGATDTQYF. The CDR3 DNA follows: TGTGCCAGCAGCGTAGCTCCAGCGGGGGCCACAGATACGCAGTATTTT.

V is TRBV27 and J is TRBJ2-7; 7 bases map to TRBD1. The CDR3 length is 13 residues. V shed 6 bases, J shed 5 bases, and the junction held 7 bases outside the gene matches. Per the germline V gene, CDR1 is MNHEY and CDR2 is SMNVEV (reference sequence). The CDR3 loop reads CASSKGGFDEQYF. The CDR3 nucleotides are TGTGCCAGCAGCAAAGGGGGCTTTGACGAGCAGTACTTC.

The chain uses TRBV9 and TRBJ2-1, with 12 bases aligning to TRBD2. CDR1 is SGDLS and CDR2 is YYNGEE in the germline V gene. The CDR3 has 15 amino acids. J gave up 7 bases and V 3 bases, and 5 bases lay outside the gene matches. The CDR3 nucleotides read TGTGCCAGCAGCGCTACTAGCGGGAGGACTAATGAGCAGTTCTTC. Its translation is CASSATSGRTNEQFF.

This clonotype was detected ten times or more. This rearrangement joins TRBV28 to TRBJ1-4; TRBD1 aligns across 7 bases. The J segment lost 4 bases and the V segment lost 6 bases, leaving 14 bases of the junction unmatched. Germline V gene sequence: CDR1 MDHEN, CDR2 SYDVKM. The CDR3 spans 17 residues. The CDR3 spells CASRPSPPGQSNEKLFF. Here the CDR3 DNA reads TGTGCCAGCAGACCCTCTCCCCCGGGACAGAGTAATGAAAAACTGTTTTTT.

J is TRBJ2-3 and V is TRBV7-9, with D tentatively TRBD2 (6 bases). Germline V gene data show CDR1 as SEHNR and CDR2 as FQNEAQ (reference sequence). V was trimmed by 11 bases and J by 6 bases, leaving 21 bases between them. The CDR3 has 14 amino acids. As DNA, the CDR3 is TGTGCCGGGACCCGGGACTCGATGGGGGATACGCAGTATTTT. This gives the protein CAGTRDSMGDTQYF.

The V call is TRBV7-9, the J call TRBJ1-5; 10 bases map to TRBD1. CDR3 length: 16 amino acids. In germline, CDR1 is SEHNR, CDR2 FQNEAQ (reference sequence). V lost 4 bases and J lost 4; bases outside the gene matches: 7. For the CDR3, the DNA is TGTGCCAGCAGCTCCTTCGACAGGGGGCGGAATCAGCCCCAGCATTTT. It encodes CASSSFDRGRNQPQHF.

In its sample, this clonotype was seen many times. This chain uses TRBV27 with TRBJ2-5, with unresolved D. This CDR3 is built from 17 residues. Trimming took 6 bases from V and 1 from J, leaving 21 bases between them. Looked up from germline, CDR1 is MNHEY and CDR2 is SMNVEV (reference sequence). CDR3 nucleotide sequence: TGTGCCAGCAGCCGGTATCCCCATTTTAGGAGCCAAGAGACCCAGTACTTC. Protein: CASSRYPHFRSQETQYF.